This is a list of T cell receptor beta chains from one sample in a study of beta chain features in type 1 diabetes. Data came from immunoSEQ multiplex PCR; TCRdb stores just in-frame clones and leaves some out. There are 970,000 or so clones in the sample; 17% occur only once, and around 0.02% lies in the top ten. Input material: naive CD4+ T cells from blood. All receptors come from a woman aged 18-35 years in good health. CDR3s include the opening cysteine and the closing phenylalanine or tryptophan. D genes are given only for firm matches. Clone size is shown for a subset of rows, as once, few, many or a class of expanded clone.

>TRBV13|NA|TRBJ1-4|NA
CASSLGEAGLRNEKLFF
TGTGCCAGCAGCTTAGGCGAGGCGGGACTCCGTAATGAAAAACTGTTTTTT
>TRBV2|NA|TRBJ1-2|NA
CASSEREGYYGYTF
TGTGCCAGCAGTGAGAGGGAGGGGTACTATGGCTACACCTTC
>TRBV7-8|NA|TRBJ2-7|NA
CASSLGGIPGPREQYF
TGTGCCAGCAGTCTAGGGGGAATCCCCGGCCCCCGCGAGCAGTACTTC
>TRBV14|TRBD1|TRBJ2-1|NA
CASSQRPVRDRVYNEQFF
TGTGCCAGCAGCCAACGTCCCGTCCGGGACAGAGTATACAATGAGCAGTTCTTC
>TRBV6-5|NA|TRBJ1-5|few
CASSSGQFENQPQHF
TGTGCCAGCAGTTCCGGACAGTTCGAGAATCAGCCCCAGCATTTT
>TRBV5-4|NA|TRBJ1-2|few
CASSKPGSVYGYTF
TGTGCCAGCAGTAAACCGGGATCAGTATATGGCTACACCTTC
>TRBV4-2|TRBD1|TRBJ2-2|NA
CASRDRGDTGELFF
TGTGCCAGCCGAGACAGGGGGGACACCGGGGAGCTGTTTTTT
>TRBV7-2|NA|TRBJ2-1|NA
CASSLLPPYNEQFF
TGTGCCAGCAGCTTACTTCCGCCGTACAATGAGCAGTTCTTC
>TRBV5-4|NA|TRBJ1-1|few
CASSFIGNTEAFF
TGTGCCAGCAGCTTTATCGGCAACACTGAAGCTTTCTTT
>TRBV7-8|TRBD1|TRBJ2-1|NA
CASSLKTLRQGASNEQFF
TGTGCCAGCAGCTTAAAAACCCTTCGACAGGGGGCGAGCAATGAGCAGTTCTTC
>TRBV7-8|NA|TRBJ2-1|NA
CASSLLPGGSYNEQFF
TGTGCCAGCAGCCTGTTACCTGGGGGGTCCTACAATGAGCAGTTCTTC
>TRBV4-1|NA|TRBJ1-5|NA
CASSQEWVSGWNQPQHF
TGCGCCAGCAGCCAAGAATGGGTATCCGGGTGGAATCAGCCCCAGCATTTT
>TRBV10-2|NA|TRBJ2-7|NA
CASSSRIANEQYF
TGCGCCAGCAGTTCCCGAATAGCCAACGAGCAGTACTTC
>TRBV11-2|NA|TRBJ2-7|few
CASSPRGSSGAEQYF
TGTGCCAGCTCCCCAAGGGGGAGTTCAGGAGCCGAGCAGTACTTC
>TRBV27|TRBD1|TRBJ2-1|NA
CASSLGTGTEQFF
TGTGCCAGCAGTTTAGGGACAGGGACTGAGCAGTTCTTC
>TRBV28|NA|TRBJ2-4|NA
CPPWVAKNIQYF
TGTCCCCCTTGGGTAGCCAAAAACATTCAGTACTTC
>TRBV4-1|TRBD2|TRBJ2-2|NA
CASSHRTSGSRSTGELFF
TGCGCCAGCAGCCATCGGACTAGCGGGAGTCGGAGCACCGGGGAGCTGTTTTTT
>TRBV18|NA|TRBJ1-2|few
CASSPGSANYGYTF
TGTGCCAGCTCACCAGGCAGTGCTAACTATGGCTACACCTTC
>TRBV7-3|NA|TRBJ2-2|NA
CASSPDWNTGELFF
TGTGCCAGCAGCCCCGACTGGAACACCGGGGAGCTGTTTTTT
>TRBV28|NA|TRBJ2-2|few
CASSSLTAFPGELFF
TGTGCCAGCAGTTCCCTTACAGCGTTTCCCGGGGAGCTGTTTTTT
>TRBV9|NA|TRBJ2-1|NA
CASSPHQAGATGEQFF
TGTGCCAGCAGCCCCCACCAGGCGGGAGCGACAGGTGAGCAGTTCTTC
>TRBV6-6|NA|TRBJ2-3|NA
CASTSGVGPDTQYF
TGTGCCAGCACTTCGGGAGTGGGCCCAGATACGCAGTATTTT
>TRBV7-2|NA|TRBJ1-1|few
CASSSNRFEGTEAFF
TGTGCCAGCAGCTCTAACAGGTTTGAGGGAACTGAAGCTTTCTTT
>TRBV6-6|NA|TRBJ2-7|NA
CASTRTSGLEQYF
TGTGCCAGCACCCGAACATCCGGACTCGAGCAGTACTTC
>TRBV7-9|TRBD2|TRBJ2-7|NA
CASTGGYEQYF
TGTGCCAGCACCGGGGGGTACGAGCAGTACTTC
>TRBV7-9|NA|TRBJ2-2|NA
CASSHRGGELFF
TGTGCCAGCAGCCACAGAGGGGGGGAGCTGTTTTTT
>TRBV28|NA|TRBJ2-5|NA
CASRALSAEQYF
TGTGCCAGCAGAGCCCTCTCAGCGGAGCAGTACTTC
>TRBV10-2|NA|TRBJ1-5|NA
CASSERIYSNQPQHF
TGCGCCAGCAGTGAGCGGATTTATAGCAATCAGCCCCAGCATTTT
>TRBV4-3|TRBD1|TRBJ2-2|NA
CASSQDWSGGFTGELFF
TGCGCCAGCAGCCAAGATTGGTCAGGGGGCTTCACCGGGGAGCTGTTTTTT
>TRBV5-4|NA|TRBJ2-5|NA
CASSFRETQYF
TGTGCCAGCAGCTTCCGCGAGACCCAGTACTTC
>TRBV28|NA|TRBJ1-1|few
CASKALNTEAFF
TGTGCCAGCAAGGCGTTGAACACTGAAGCTTTCTTT
>TRBV21-1|NA|TRBJ1-3|few
CASSKESGTGWTDTIYF
TGTGCCAGCAGCAAAGAGTCGGGGACAGGTTGGACGGACACCATATATTTT
>TRBV4-1|NA|TRBJ1-2|NA
CASSQGTGQNLNYGYTF
TGCGCCAGCAGCCAAGGAACAGGGCAAAACCTTAACTATGGCTACACCTTC
>TRBV7-2|NA|TRBJ2-7|few
CASSLGAGVGEQYF
TGTGCCAGCAGCTTAGGGGCAGGGGTGGGCGAGCAGTACTTC
>TRBV2|NA|TRBJ2-5|NA
CASSEASRTQYF
TGTGCCAGCAGTGAAGCTTCCAGGACCCAGTACTTC
>TRBV21-1|NA|TRBJ2-5|few
CASSKVLKTEQETQYF
TGTGCCAGCAGCAAAGTCCTGAAGACAGAACAAGAGACCCAGTACTTC
>TRBV6-1|NA|TRBJ2-2|few
CASRGLPLNTGELFF
TGTGCCAGCAGAGGGCTACCTCTAAACACCGGGGAGCTGTTTTTT
>TRBV7-8|NA|TRBJ2-5|NA
CASSLSRDEETQYF
TGTGCCAGCAGCTTGAGCCGGGACGAGGAGACCCAGTACTTC
>TRBV15|NA|TRBJ1-2|NA
CATSRDPGANYGYTF
TGTGCCACCAGCAGAGATCCGGGAGCGAACTATGGCTACACCTTC
>TRBV7-2|NA|TRBJ1-5|NA
CASSFQGLIQPQHF
TGTGCCAGCAGCTTTCAGGGGCTCATTCAGCCCCAGCATTTT
>TRBV11-3|TRBD1|TRBJ2-7|few
CASSRDRDYEQYF
TGTGCCAGCAGCCGGGACAGGGACTACGAGCAGTACTTC
>TRBV5-4|TRBD2|TRBJ2-7|NA
CASSLGASGGYEQYF
TGTGCCAGCAGCTTGGGGGCTAGCGGGGGCTACGAGCAGTACTTC
>TRBV7-2|TRBD2|TRBJ2-5|NA
CASSFDSGSRKTQYF
TGTGCCAGCAGCTTCGATAGCGGGAGTAGGAAGACCCAGTACTTC
>TRBV14|NA|TRBJ2-7|NA
CASSQDWGGDYEQYF
TGTGCCAGCAGCCAAGATTGGGGCGGAGATTACGAGCAGTACTTC
>TRBV4-2|NA|TRBJ2-1|NA
CASSQKKGTGADEQFF
TGTGCCAGCAGCCAAAAGAAGGGGACTGGTGCGGATGAGCAGTTCTTC
>TRBV11-1|TRBD2|TRBJ2-3|NA
CASRAIPTSGVQFTDTQYF
TGTGCCAGCAGAGCTATCCCGACTAGCGGGGTCCAATTCACAGATACGCAGTATTTT
>TRBV15|TRBD2|TRBJ2-1|NA
CATSRGRLADHNEQFF
TGTGCCACCAGCAGAGGTAGACTAGCGGATCACAATGAGCAGTTCTTC
>TRBV7-2|TRBD1|TRBJ2-5|few
CASSKYDRAGQETQYF
TGTGCCAGCAGTAAATACGACAGGGCCGGCCAAGAGACCCAGTACTTC
>TRBV7-6|TRBD1|TRBJ2-2|NA
CASSPRQGLGTGELFF
TGTGCCAGCAGCCCTCGACAGGGTTTGGGCACCGGGGAGCTGTTTTTT
>TRBV28|NA|TRBJ2-3|NA
CASSPSGMGRDTQYF
TGTGCCAGCAGCCCTTCCGGGATGGGGAGGGATACGCAGTATTTT
>TRBV20-1|NA|TRBJ2-7|few
CSARLAIEQYF
TGCAGTGCTAGGTTAGCGATCGAGCAGTACTTC
>TRBV25-1|TRBD1|TRBJ2-5|NA
CASSDRQGRETQYF
TGTGCCAGCAGTGACAGACAGGGTAGAGAGACCCAGTACTTC
>TRBV7-9|TRBD2|TRBJ2-1|few
CASSLSSGISNEQFF
TGTGCCAGCAGCTTGAGTAGCGGGATCAGCAATGAGCAGTTCTTC
>TRBV18|NA|TRBJ2-5|NA
CASSPDREALGETQYF
TGTGCCAGCTCACCAGACCGCGAAGCGCTGGGAGAGACCCAGTACTTC